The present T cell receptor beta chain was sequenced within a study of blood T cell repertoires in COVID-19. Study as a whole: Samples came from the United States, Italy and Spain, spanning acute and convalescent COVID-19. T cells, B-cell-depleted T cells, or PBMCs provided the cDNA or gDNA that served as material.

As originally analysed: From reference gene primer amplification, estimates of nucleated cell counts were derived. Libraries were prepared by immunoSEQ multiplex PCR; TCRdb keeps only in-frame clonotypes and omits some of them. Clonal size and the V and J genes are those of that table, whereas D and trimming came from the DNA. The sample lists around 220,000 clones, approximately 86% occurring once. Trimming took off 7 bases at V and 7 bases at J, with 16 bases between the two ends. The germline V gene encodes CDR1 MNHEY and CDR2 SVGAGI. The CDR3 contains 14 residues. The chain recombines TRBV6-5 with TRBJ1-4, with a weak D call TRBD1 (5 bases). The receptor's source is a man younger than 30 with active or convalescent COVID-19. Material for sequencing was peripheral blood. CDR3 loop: CASTLRGLGEKLFF. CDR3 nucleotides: TGTGCCAGCACCCTACGGGGGTTGGGTGAAAAACTGTTTTTT.